This T cell receptor beta chain was profiled in a study of blood T cell repertoires in COVID-19. About the research overall: Samples of COVID-19 (acute and convalescent) were obtained from the United States, Italy and Spain. In each case, the material was cDNA or gDNA derived from T cells, B-cell-depleted T cells, or PBMCs.

The CDR3 has 19 amino acids. Germline V CDR1 and CDR2: LGHDT, YNNKEL (reference sequence). V lost 0 bases to trimming and J lost 6 bases; unmatched junction nucleotides: 13. In the original processing: Reference gene primer amplification gave nucleated cell count estimates. Libraries were prepared by immunoSEQ multiplex PCR; TCRdb keeps only in-frame clonotypes and omits some of them. V, J and clone size derive from that table, while D and trimming were established from the DNA sequence. The sample has about 110,000 clones, 65% to 90% seen once; the top ten hold about 3.9%. The V gene is TRBV3-1 (or the pseudogene TRBV3-2), the J gene TRBJ1-6; 8 bases map to TRBD1. The clonotype was recovered from a man aged 50-59 years with acute or convalescent COVID-19. The source material was peripheral blood. CDR3 protein: CASSQDLATGAWVNSPLHF. CDR3 nucleotide sequence: TGTGCCAGCAGCCAAGATCTGGCGACAGGGGCATGGGTTAATTCACCCCTCCACTTT.